This entry features one T cell receptor (beta chain) sequence. Its cognate antigen is unknown. The data were produced by immunoSEQ multiplex PCR, yet TCRdb's version contains in-frame clones alone and is incomplete. The sample lists 150,000 to 180,000 clones, about nine tenths seen once, with around 18% in the top ten. This specimen belongs to a study of T cell responses to AZD1222 COVID-19 vaccine. Study outcomes and limitations: With two AZD1222 doses given, Spike-specific TCR breadth and depth both rose. Every sample of the repertoires postdated the peak T cell response. Among the donors, most were white British and more were female, and clonal diversity was possibly underestimated.

Germline V gene lookup returns CDR1 SGHDN and CDR2 FVKESK. This CDR3 comprises 16 residues. The V end was cut by 3 bases, the J end by 7 bases, with 21 bases between. This sequence was found in an adult in good health. The rearrangement uses TRBV14 and TRBJ1-2; D call uncertain. The sequences come from peripheral blood, collected on day 0 of AZD1222 vaccination. CDR3: CASSQDQRETERGYTF. The CDR3 DNA sequence: TGTGCCAGCAGCCAGGACCAGAGGGAAACAGAACGTGGCTACACCTTC.